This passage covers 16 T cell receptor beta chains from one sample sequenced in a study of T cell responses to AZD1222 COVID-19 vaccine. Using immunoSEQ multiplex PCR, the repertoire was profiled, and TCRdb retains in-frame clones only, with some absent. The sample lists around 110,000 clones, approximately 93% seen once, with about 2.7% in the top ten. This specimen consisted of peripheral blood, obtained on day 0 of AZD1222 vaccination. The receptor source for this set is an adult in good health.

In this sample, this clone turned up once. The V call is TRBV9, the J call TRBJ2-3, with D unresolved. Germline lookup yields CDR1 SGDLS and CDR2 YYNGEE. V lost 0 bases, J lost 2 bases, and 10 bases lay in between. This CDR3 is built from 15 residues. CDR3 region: CASSVGASYTDTQYF. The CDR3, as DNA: TGTGCCAGCAGCGTAGGGGCCAGTTACACAGATACGCAGTATTTT.

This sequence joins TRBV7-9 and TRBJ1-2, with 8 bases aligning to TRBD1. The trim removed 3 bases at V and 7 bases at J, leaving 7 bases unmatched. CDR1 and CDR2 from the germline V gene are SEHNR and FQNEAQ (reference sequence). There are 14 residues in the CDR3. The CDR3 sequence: CASSLGQANLGYTF. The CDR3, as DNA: TGTGCCAGCAGCTTGGGACAGGCCAATCTTGGCTACACCTTC. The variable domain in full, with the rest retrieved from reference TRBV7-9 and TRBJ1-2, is DTGVSQNPRHKITKRGQNVTFRCDPISEHNRLYWYRQTLGQGPEFLTYFQNEAQLEKSRLLSDRFSAERPKGSFSTLEIQRTEQGDSAMYLCASSLGQANLGYTFGSGTRLTVV.

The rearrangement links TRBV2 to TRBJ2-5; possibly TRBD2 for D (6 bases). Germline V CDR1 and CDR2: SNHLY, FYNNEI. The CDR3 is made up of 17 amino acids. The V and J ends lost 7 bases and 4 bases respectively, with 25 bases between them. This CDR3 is CASKLAFGSTSLETQYF. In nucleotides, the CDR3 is TGTGCCAGCAAACTAGCCTTTGGGAGTACCTCCCTAGAGACCCAGTACTTC.

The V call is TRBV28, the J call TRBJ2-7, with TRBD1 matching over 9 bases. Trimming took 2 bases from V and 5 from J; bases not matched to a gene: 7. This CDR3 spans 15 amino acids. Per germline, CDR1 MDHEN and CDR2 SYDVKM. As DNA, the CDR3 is TGTGCCAGCAGTTTAAGTGGACAGGGGAACCACGAGCAGTACTTC. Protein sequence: CASSLSGQGNHEQYF. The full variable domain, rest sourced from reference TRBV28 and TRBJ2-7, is DVKVTQSSRYLVKRTGEKVFLECVQDMDHENMFWYRQDPGLGLRLIYFSYDVKMKEKGDIPEGYSVSREKKERFSLILESASTNQTSMYLCASSLSGQGNHEQYFGPGTRLTVT.

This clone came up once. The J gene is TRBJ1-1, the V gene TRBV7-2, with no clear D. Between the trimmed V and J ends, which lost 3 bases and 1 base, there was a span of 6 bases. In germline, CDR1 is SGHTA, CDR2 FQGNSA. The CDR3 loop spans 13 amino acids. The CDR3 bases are TGTGCCAGCAGCTTCGCCAGGAACACTGAAGCTTTCTTT. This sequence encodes CASSFARNTEAFF.

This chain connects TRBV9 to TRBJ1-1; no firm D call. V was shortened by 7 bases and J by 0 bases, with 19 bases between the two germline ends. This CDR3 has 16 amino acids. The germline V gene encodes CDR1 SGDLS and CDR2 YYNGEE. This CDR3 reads CASAALRDSMNTEAFF. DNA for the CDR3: TGTGCCAGCGCAGCTCTTAGGGATAGCATGAACACTGAAGCTTTCTTT. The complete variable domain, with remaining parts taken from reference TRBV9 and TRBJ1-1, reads DSGVTQTPKHLITATGQRVTLRCSPRSGDLSVYWYQQSLDQGLQFLIQYYNGEERAKGNILERFSAQQFPDLHSELNLSSLELGDSALYFCASAALRDSMNTEAFFGQGTRLTVV.

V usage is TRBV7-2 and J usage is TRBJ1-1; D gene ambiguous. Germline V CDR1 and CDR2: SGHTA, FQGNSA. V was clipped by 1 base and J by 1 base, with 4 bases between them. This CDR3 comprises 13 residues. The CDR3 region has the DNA TGTGCCAGCAGCTTAGACAGGAACACTGAAGCTTTCTTT. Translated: CASSLDRNTEAFF.

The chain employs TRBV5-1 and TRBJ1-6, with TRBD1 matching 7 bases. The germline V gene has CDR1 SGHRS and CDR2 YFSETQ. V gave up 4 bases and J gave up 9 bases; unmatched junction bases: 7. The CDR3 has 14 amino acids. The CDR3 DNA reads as TGCGCCAGCAGCATCGACAGGGCACCTTCACCCCTCCACTTT. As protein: CASSIDRAPSPLHF.

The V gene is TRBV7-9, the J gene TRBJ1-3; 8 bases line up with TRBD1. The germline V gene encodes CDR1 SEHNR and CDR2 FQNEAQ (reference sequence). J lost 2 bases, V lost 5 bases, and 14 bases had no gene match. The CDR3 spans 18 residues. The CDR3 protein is CASSPWTGQAIPGNTIYF. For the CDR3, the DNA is TGTGCCAGCAGCCCCTGGACAGGGCAAGCTATTCCTGGAAACACCATATATTTT.

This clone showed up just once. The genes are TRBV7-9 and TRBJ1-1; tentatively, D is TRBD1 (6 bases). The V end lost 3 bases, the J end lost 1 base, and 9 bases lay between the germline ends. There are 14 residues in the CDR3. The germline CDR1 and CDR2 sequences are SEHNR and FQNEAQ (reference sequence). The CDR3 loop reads CASSFRGGNTEAFF. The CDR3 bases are TGTGCCAGCAGCTTTCGAGGGGGGAACACTGAAGCTTTCTTT.

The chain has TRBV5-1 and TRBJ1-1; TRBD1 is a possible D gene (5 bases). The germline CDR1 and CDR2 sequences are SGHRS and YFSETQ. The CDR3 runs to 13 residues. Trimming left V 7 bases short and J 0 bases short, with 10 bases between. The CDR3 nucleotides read TGCGCCAGCTCCGGGACGATGAACACTGAAGCTTTCTTT. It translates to CASSGTMNTEAFF.

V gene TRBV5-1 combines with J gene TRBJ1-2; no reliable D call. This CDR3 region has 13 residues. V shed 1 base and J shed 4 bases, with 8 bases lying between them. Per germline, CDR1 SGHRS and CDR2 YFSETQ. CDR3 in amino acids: CASSLSGIYGYTF. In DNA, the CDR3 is TGCGCCAGCAGCTTGAGTGGGATCTATGGCTACACCTTC.

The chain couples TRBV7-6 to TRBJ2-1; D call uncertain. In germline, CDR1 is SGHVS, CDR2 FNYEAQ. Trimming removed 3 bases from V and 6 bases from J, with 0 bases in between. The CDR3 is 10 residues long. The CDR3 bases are TGTGCCAGCAGCTTCAATGAGCAGTTCTTC. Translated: CASSFNEQFF.

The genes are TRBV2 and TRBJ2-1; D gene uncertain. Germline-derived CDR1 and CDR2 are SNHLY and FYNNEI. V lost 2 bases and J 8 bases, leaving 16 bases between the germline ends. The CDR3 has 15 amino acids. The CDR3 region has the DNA TGTGCCAGCAGTGAAAGACCCAGCAGATCCCATGAGCAGTTCTTC. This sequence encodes CASSERPSRSHEQFF.

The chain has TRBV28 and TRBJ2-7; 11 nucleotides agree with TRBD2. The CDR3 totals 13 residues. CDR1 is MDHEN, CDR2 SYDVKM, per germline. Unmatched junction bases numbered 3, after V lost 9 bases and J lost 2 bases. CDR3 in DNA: TGTGCCAGTAGACTAGCGGGGACCTACGAGCAGTACTTC. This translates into CASRLAGTYEQYF.

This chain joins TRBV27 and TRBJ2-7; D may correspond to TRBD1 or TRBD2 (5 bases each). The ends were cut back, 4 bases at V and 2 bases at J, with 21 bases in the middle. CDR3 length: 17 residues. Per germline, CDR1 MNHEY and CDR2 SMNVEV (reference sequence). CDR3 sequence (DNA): TGTGCCAGCAGTTATGGGACCTATAGCGAACCTGCCTACGAGCAGTACTTC. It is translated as CASSYGTYSEPAYEQYF.